This passage covers 27 T cell receptor beta chains from one sample sequenced in a study of monozygotic twins with cystic fibrosis. Sequencing was performed with immunoSEQ multiplex PCR; in TCRdb, only in-frame clones are kept and a portion is missing. This sample has roughly 11,000 clones, with almost 85% found just once. The sample comprised blood. These receptors were taken from a man aged 18 to 29 with cystic fibrosis.

CDR3 coding DNA: TGTGCCAGTAGTCCGGCCCGGGATCAGCCCCAGCATTTT. Its translation: CASSPARDQPQHF. The chain links TRBV19 to TRBJ1-5, with D hard to call. The CDR3 spans 13 residues. Germline V gives CDR1 LNHDA, CDR2 SQIVND (reference sequence). V lost 5 bases and J 5 bases, leaving 10 bases between the germline ends. The variable domain in full, with the rest retrieved from reference TRBV19 and TRBJ1-5, is DGGITQSPKYLFRKEGQNVTLSCEQNLNHDAMYWYRQDPGQGLRLIYYSQIVNDFQKGDIAEGYSVSREKKESFPLTVTSAQKNPTAFYLCASSPARDQPQHFGDGTRLSIL.

The DNA for the CDR3 is TGTGCCAGCAGCTTCGTAGGGGCGTACGAGCAGTACTTC. Translated: CASSFVGAYEQYF. The rearrangement uses TRBV5-5 and TRBJ2-7, with a possible D match to TRBD1 (5 bases). Trimming left V 2 bases short and J 4 bases short, with 10 bases between. This CDR3 is 13 amino acids long. The germline V gene encodes CDR1 SGHKS and CDR2 YYEKEE (reference sequence).

This clone has only one observation. The chain carries TRBV5-5 and TRBJ2-5; D gene unclear. The CDR3 is 11 amino acids. CDR1 is SGHKS, CDR2 YYEKEE, per germline (reference sequence). V was shortened by 2 bases and J by 6 bases, with 5 bases between the two germline ends. CDR3: CASSLTKTQYF. CDR3 in DNA: TGTGCCAGCAGCTTAACGAAGACCCAGTACTTC.

The chain uses TRBV9 and TRBJ1-1; D not resolved. Germline CDR1 reads SGDLS; CDR2 reads YYNGEE. The CDR3 contains 13 residues. V was cut by 5 bases and J by 6 bases, with 14 bases left in between. The CDR3 protein is CASRDDITSEAFF. CDR3 DNA: TGTGCCAGCAGGGACGATATTACCTCTGAAGCTTTCTTT.

Only a few counts were recorded for this clone. The chain combines TRBV7-9 with TRBJ1-3; D unclear. Germline V gene lookup returns CDR1 SEHNR and CDR2 FQNEAQ (reference sequence). The CDR3 length is 14 residues. V gave up 6 bases and J gave up 2 bases, with 11 bases separating them. CDR3 DNA: TGTGCCAGCAGGAGGTACAGAACTGGAAACACCATATATTTT. Translation: CASRRYRTGNTIYF.

The V and J genes are TRBV28 and TRBJ1-3; no reliable D call. V dropped 3 bases and J dropped 0 bases, with 15 bases sitting between them. Germline V CDR1 and CDR2: MDHEN, SYDVKM. The CDR3 loop spans 17 amino acids. CDR3 in DNA: TGTGCCAGCAGTTTGATGGGAGGCTCTAGCTCTGGAAACACCATATATTTT. Residues: CASSLMGGSSSGNTIYF. The full variable domain, rest sourced from reference TRBV28 and TRBJ1-3, is DVKVTQSSRYLVKRTGEKVFLECVQDMDHENMFWYRQDPGLGLRLIYFSYDVKMKEKGDIPEGYSVSREKKERFSLILESASTNQTSMYLCASSLMGGSSSGNTIYFGEGSWLTVV.

The chain is built from TRBV19 and TRBJ1-5, with D possibly matching TRBD1 (5 bases). Between the trimmed V and J ends, which lost 7 bases and 4 bases, there was a span of 11 bases. This CDR3 contains 13 residues. Germline CDR1 LNHDA, CDR2 SQIVND (reference sequence). The CDR3 here is CASNWNRNQPQHF. CDR3 nucleotide sequence: TGTGCCAGTAATTGGAACAGGAATCAGCCCCAGCATTTT.

J is TRBJ2-5 and V is TRBV5-4; D possibly matches TRBD1 or TRBD2 (5 bases each). This CDR3 comprises 16 residues. The germline CDR1 and CDR2 sequences are SGHNT and YYREEE (reference sequence). Trimming left V 0 bases short and J 8 bases short, with 20 bases between. The CDR3 sequence: CASSLVVVGEKGTQYF. The CDR3 nucleotides are TGTGCCAGCAGCTTGGTAGTAGTGGGGGAAAAAGGAACCCAGTACTTC.

The chain is built from TRBV6-1 and TRBJ2-7; 9 positions match TRBD2. The CDR3 covers 16 residues. Germline CDR1 is MNHNS and CDR2 is SASEGT. The junction had 7 bases not matched to a gene; V was cut back by 1 base and J by 3 bases. CDR3 residues: CASSEEGLAGIYEQYF. The CDR3 coding sequence is TGTGCCAGCAGTGAAGAGGGGCTAGCGGGAATCTACGAGCAGTACTTC.

The chain is built from TRBV7-2 and TRBJ2-1, with 9 bases identical to TRBD2. J gave up 5 bases and V 5 bases, and 13 bases lay outside the gene matches. This CDR3 has 17 residues. Per the germline V gene, CDR1 is SGHTA and CDR2 is FQGNSA. CDR3 residues: CASSPHGAGGFNNEQFF. DNA for the CDR3: TGTGCCAGCAGCCCCCACGGAGCGGGGGGATTTAACAATGAGCAGTTCTTC.

The chain joins TRBV11-2 to TRBJ2-1; 9 bases fit TRBD2. V lost 6 bases, J lost 9 bases, and 9 bases stayed unmatched. The CDR3 runs 14 residues. Germline-derived CDR1 and CDR2 are SGHAT and FQNNGV. The CDR3 here is CASSVVAGAGEQFF. CDR3 DNA: TGTGCCAGCAGTGTGGTAGCGGGAGCGGGTGAGCAGTTCTTC.

The V call is TRBV30, the J call TRBJ1-2; unclear D gene. Germline assignment: CDR1 GTSNPN and CDR2 SVGIG (reference sequence). The CDR3 runs 12 residues. Trimming pared 0 bases from V and 4 bases from J, leaving 6 bases between. CDR3 amino acids: CAWSVTVYGYTF. CDR3 DNA sequence: TGTGCCTGGAGTGTAACGGTCTATGGCTACACCTTC.

This chain connects TRBV19 to TRBJ2-3, with D maybe TRBD2 (6 bases). This CDR3 comprises 11 residues. In germline, CDR1 is LNHDA, CDR2 SQIVND (reference sequence). V lost 9 bases, J lost 6 bases, and 10 bases lay in between. The CDR3 DNA reads TGTGCCAGCGGGAGCGGCGATACGCAGTATTTT. Translating it yields CASGSGDTQYF.

This chain joins TRBV27 and TRBJ2-2, with 7 bases lining up with TRBD1. Germline V gene data show CDR1 as MNHEY and CDR2 as SMNVEV (reference sequence). The CDR3 is 15 residues long. The ends lost 6 bases at V and 6 bases at J; junction bases unmatched: 10. CDR3: CASRPGQYRSGELFF. The CDR3 coding sequence is TGTGCCAGCAGGCCGGGACAGTATAGATCCGGGGAGCTGTTTTTT.

This chain links TRBV7-2 with TRBJ1-5, with 8 bases that match TRBD1. The V and J ends lost 1 base and 4 bases, in that order; junction bases with no gene match: 6. Germline CDR1 and CDR2: SGHTA and FQGNSA. The CDR3 sequence is 16 residues long. The CDR3 DNA reads as TGTGCCAGCAGCTTAGTTACAGGGGGTTCAAATCAGCCCCAGCATTTT. It translates to CASSLVTGGSNQPQHF.

In this sample, this clone turned up a few times. The gene calls are TRBV7-2 and TRBJ2-2; D remains ambiguous. The ends were cut back, 1 base at V and 1 base at J, with 4 bases in the middle. The CDR3 totals 14 residues. Germline CDR1 is SGHTA and CDR2 is FQGNSA. CDR3 residues: CASSLVRNTGELFF. In nucleotides, the CDR3 is TGTGCCAGCAGCTTAGTGAGGAACACCGGGGAGCTGTTTTTT.

The rearrangement joins TRBV29-1 to TRBJ2-5; no clear D gene. Germline V gene sequence: CDR1 SQVTM, CDR2 ANQGSEA. Trimming left V 6 bases short and J 0 bases short, with 14 bases between. The CDR3 totals 14 residues. CDR3: CSVVSVSYQETQYF. In DNA, the CDR3 is TGCAGCGTCGTCAGCGTGTCGTACCAAGAGACCCAGTACTTC.

The V gene is TRBV5-6, the J gene TRBJ2-2, with 11 bases identical to TRBD1. The CDR3 sequence is 15 residues long. The junction had 2 bases not matched to a gene; V was cut back by 3 bases and J by 4 bases. Germline assignment: CDR1 SGHDT and CDR2 YYEEEE. The CDR3 loop is CASSWTGGGTGELFF. The CDR3 DNA is TGTGCCAGCAGCTGGACAGGGGGCGGCACCGGGGAGCTGTTTTTT.

The chain combines TRBV10-3 with TRBJ1-1; D may be TRBD1 (5 bases). There are 12 residues in the CDR3. The V end was cut by 4 bases, the J end by 3 bases, with 6 bases between. Germline values: CDR1 ENHRY, CDR2 SYGVKD. The chain's CDR3 is CAISGGDTEAFF. In DNA form, the CDR3 reads TGTGCCATCAGTGGGGGGGACACTGAAGCTTTCTTT.

V and J are TRBV18 and TRBJ2-3, with D possibly matching TRBD2 (5 bases). This CDR3 has 16 residues. The germline CDR1 and CDR2 sequences are KGHSH and LQKENI. The V gene lost 4 bases and the J gene lost 4 bases, with 18 bases spanning the gap. CDR3 bases: TGTGCCAGCTCACTCGCCGGGAACCACCCCGCAGATACGCAGTATTTT. Encoded protein: CASSLAGNHPADTQYF.

CDR3 sequence: CASSSGSYPETQYF. The CDR3 DNA reads TGTGCCAGCAGTAGCGGGAGCTACCCCGAGACCCAGTACTTC. The chain has TRBV6-1 and TRBJ2-5; 8 nucleotides match TRBD2. The V gene end was trimmed by 5 bases and the J gene end by 5 bases; junction bases not matched to a gene: 7. Germline CDR1 MNHNS, CDR2 SASEGT. The CDR3 covers 14 residues.

The chain joins TRBV9 to TRBJ2-3; the D call may be TRBD1 or TRBD2 (6 bases each). Germline CDR1 and CDR2: SGDLS and YYNGEE. This CDR3 region has 14 residues. V dropped 0 bases and J dropped 5 bases, with 10 bases sitting between them. The CDR3, as DNA: TGTGCCAGCAGCGTAGGAGGGGGGCGAGATACGCAGTATTTT. Its protein is CASSVGGGRDTQYF. The variable domain in full, completed from reference TRBV9 and TRBJ2-3, reads DSGVTQTPKHLITATGQRVTLRCSPRSGDLSVYWYQQSLDQGLQFLIQYYNGEERAKGNILERFSAQQFPDLHSELNLSSLELGDSALYFCASSVGGGRDTQYFGPGTRLTVL.

V gene TRBV5-8 combines with J gene TRBJ1-2; D is ambiguous. The germline V and J ends were trimmed by 3 bases and 9 bases, with 9 bases remaining between them. CDR1 and CDR2 from the germline V gene are SGHTS and YDEGEE. This CDR3 has 11 amino acids. The CDR3 DNA reads as TGTGCCAGCAGCTGGTGGGCTAGCTACACCTTC. Translating it yields CASSWWASYTF.

This clone came up once. The rearrangement joins TRBV11-3 to TRBJ2-1; TRBD1 might be the D (6 bases). Germline CDR1 is SGHNT and CDR2 is YENEEA. Trimming took off 0 bases at V and 0 bases at J, with 6 bases between the two ends. CDR3 size: 15 residues. The DNA of the CDR3 is TGTGCCAGCAGCTTAGACAGGGGCTCCTACAATGAGCAGTTCTTC. Its translation: CASSLDRGSYNEQFF.

V gene TRBV2 combines with J gene TRBJ1-1; unclear D gene. Between the trimmed V and J ends, which lost 6 bases and 2 bases, there was a span of 13 bases. The germline CDR1 and CDR2 sequences are SNHLY and FYNNEI. This CDR3 region has 14 residues. This CDR3 is CASRLTYANTEAFF. DNA for the CDR3: TGTGCCAGCAGGCTGACGTACGCTAACACTGAAGCTTTCTTT.

This clone was seen a single time. CDR3 bases: TGTGCCAGCAGTGGAATATGGGACAGGGGGAATGAAAAACTGTTTTTT. It translates to CASSGIWDRGNEKLFF. V usage is TRBV2 and J usage is TRBJ1-4; 11 bases map to TRBD1. Germline V gives CDR1 SNHLY, CDR2 FYNNEI. This CDR3 spans 16 amino acids. Trimming removed 4 bases from V and 5 bases from J; junction bases left unmatched: 6.

This clone was detected only once. V usage is TRBV5-1 and J usage is TRBJ2-3; 12 nucleotides align to TRBD2. The CDR3 is 21 amino acids. CDR1 and CDR2 (germline): SGHRS, YFSETQ. V shed 4 bases, J shed 0 bases, and the junction held 18 bases outside the gene matches. In nucleotides, the CDR3 is TGCGCCAGCAGCGAACAGGGGTATGGACTAGCGGGGCGGCGAAGCACAGATACGCAGTATTTT. This encodes CASSEQGYGLAGRRSTDTQYF.